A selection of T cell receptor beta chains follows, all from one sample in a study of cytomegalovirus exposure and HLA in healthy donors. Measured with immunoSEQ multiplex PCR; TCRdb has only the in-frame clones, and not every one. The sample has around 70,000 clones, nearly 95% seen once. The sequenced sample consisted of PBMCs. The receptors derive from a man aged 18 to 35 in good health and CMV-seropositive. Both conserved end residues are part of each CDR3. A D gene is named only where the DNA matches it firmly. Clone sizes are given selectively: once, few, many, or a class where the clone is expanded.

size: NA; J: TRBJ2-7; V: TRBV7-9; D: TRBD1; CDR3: CASSSNSRDRGKEQYF; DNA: TGTGCCAGCAGTTCAAACTCGCGGGACAGGGGTAAAGAGCAGTACTTC
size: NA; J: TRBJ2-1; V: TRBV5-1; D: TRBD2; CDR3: CASSLGLAGANEQFF; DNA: TGCGCCAGCAGCTTGGGACTAGCGGGGGCCAATGAGCAGTTCTTC
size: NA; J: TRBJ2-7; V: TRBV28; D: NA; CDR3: CASTSRGTYEQYF; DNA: TGTGCCAGCACGTCCCGAGGCACCTACGAGCAGTACTTC
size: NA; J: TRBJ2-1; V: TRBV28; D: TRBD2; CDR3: CASSLPSGGPLDNEQFF; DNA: TGTGCCAGCAGTTTACCCAGCGGGGGCCCCCTCGACAATGAGCAGTTCTTC
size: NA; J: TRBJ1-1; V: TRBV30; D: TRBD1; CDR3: CAWDMDRGGTEAFF; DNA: TGTGCCTGGGATATGGACAGGGGGGGGACTGAAGCTTTCTTT
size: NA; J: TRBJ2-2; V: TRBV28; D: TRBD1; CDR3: CASSHGTGRTGELFF; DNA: TGTGCCAGCAGTCACGGGACAGGGCGCACCGGGGAGCTGTTTTTT
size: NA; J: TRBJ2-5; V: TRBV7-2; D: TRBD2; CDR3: CASSLGLAGETQYF; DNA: TGTGCCAGCAGCTTGGGACTAGCGGGAGAGACCCAGTACTTC
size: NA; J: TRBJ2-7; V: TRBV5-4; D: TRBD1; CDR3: CASSFPGQHYEQYF; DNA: TGTGCCAGCAGCTTTCCGGGACAGCACTACGAGCAGTACTTC
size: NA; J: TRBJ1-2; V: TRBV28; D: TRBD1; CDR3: CASSSRGRSYGYTF; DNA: TGTGCCAGCAGTTCCAGGGGGCGCAGCTATGGCTACACCTTC
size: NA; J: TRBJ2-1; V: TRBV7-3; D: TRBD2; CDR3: CASSLGLADYNEQFF; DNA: TGTGCCAGCAGCTTGGGACTAGCGGATTACAATGAGCAGTTCTTC
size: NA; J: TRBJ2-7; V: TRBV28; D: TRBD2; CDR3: CASSPLAGHSYEQYF; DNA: TGTGCCAGCAGTCCCCTAGCGGGACACTCCTACGAGCAGTACTTC
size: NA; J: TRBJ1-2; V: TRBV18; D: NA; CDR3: CASSEAQGLNYGYTF; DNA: TGTGCCAGCTCAGAGGCTCAGGGCCTTAACTATGGCTACACCTTC
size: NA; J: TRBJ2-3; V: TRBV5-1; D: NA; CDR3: CASSLVSDTQYF; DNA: TGCGCCAGCAGCTTGGTATCAGATACGCAGTATTTT
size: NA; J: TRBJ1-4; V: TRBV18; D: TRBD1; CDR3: CASSNTGGAEKLFF; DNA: TGTGCCAGCTCAAACACAGGGGGGGCAGAAAAACTGTTTTTT
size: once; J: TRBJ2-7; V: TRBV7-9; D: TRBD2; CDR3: CASSASGSSYEQYF; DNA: TGTGCCAGCAGCGCTAGCGGGAGCTCCTACGAGCAGTACTTC
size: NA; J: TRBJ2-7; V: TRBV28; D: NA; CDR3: CASSYRSSAADEQYF; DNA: TGTGCCAGCAGCTACAGGTCGTCGGCCGCCGACGAGCAGTACTTC
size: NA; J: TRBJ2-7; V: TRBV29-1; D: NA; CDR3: CSVVWQGREQYF; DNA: TGCAGCGTTGTTTGGCAGGGGCGGGAGCAGTACTTC
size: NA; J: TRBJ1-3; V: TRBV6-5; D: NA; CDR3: CASSYSLYGNTIYF; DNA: TGTGCCAGCAGTTACTCACTCTATGGAAACACCATATATTTT
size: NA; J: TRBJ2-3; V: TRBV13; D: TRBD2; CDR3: CASSRTLAGVTDTQYF; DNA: TGTGCCAGCAGCAGGACACTAGCGGGAGTCACAGATACGCAGTATTTT
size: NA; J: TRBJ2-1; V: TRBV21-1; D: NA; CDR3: CASSKGGTSGALTYNEQFF; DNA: TGTGCCAGCAGCAAGGGGGGGACTAGCGGGGCCCTGACCTACAATGAGCAGTTCTTC
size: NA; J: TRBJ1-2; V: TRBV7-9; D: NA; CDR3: CASSLGGGYTF; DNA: TGTGCCAGCAGCTTGGGGGGTGGCTACACCTTC
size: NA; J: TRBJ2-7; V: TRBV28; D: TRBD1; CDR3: CASSTTGVGTYEQYF; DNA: TGTGCCAGCAGTACCACAGGGGTAGGGACCTACGAGCAGTACTTC
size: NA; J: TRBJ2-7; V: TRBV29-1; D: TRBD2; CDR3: CSVGASGSLSYEQYF; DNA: TGCAGCGTTGGTGCTAGCGGGAGTCTCTCCTACGAGCAGTACTTC